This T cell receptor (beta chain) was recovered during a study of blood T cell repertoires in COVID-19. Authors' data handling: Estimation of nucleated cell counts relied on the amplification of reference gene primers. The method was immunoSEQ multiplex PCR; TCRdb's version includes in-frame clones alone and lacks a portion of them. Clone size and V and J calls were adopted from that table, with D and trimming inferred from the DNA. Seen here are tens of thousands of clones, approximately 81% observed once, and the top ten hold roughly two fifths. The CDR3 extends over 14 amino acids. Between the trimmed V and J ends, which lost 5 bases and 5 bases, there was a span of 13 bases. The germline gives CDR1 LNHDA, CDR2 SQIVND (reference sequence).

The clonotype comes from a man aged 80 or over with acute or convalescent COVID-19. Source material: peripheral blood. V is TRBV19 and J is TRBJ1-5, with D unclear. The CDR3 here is CASSPRARDQPQHF. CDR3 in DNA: TGTGCCAGTAGTCCTCGTGCCCGGGATCAGCCCCAGCATTTT. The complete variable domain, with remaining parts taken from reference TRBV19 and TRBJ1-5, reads DGGITQSPKYLFRKEGQNVTLSCEQNLNHDAMYWYRQDPGQGLRLIYYSQIVNDFQKGDIAEGYSVSREKKESFPLTVTSAQKNPTAFYLCASSPRARDQPQHFGDGTRLSIL.